The clone carrying this TCR beta chain was counted at least ten times. CDR3 regions were amplified by Arm-PCR using iRepertoire HTBI primers to build TCR beta libraries. One entry per CDR3 protein, called by TCRdb with MiXCR from the multiplex PCR reads. The sample includes 530,000 or so distinct CDR3 sequences, about 16% seen only once; the top ten take 12%. The data stem from a study of regulatory T cells in long-lasting Graves disease. The time point: newly diagnosed GD, antithyroid drugs for less than 3 months. The TCR library used RNA extracted from PBMCs. J gave up 0 bases and V 6 bases, and 2 bases lay outside the gene matches. Germline values: CDR1 MDHEN, CDR2 SYDVKM. This CDR3 has 13 residues. The same specimen was also included in a second study, on T cells in Graves' hyperthyroidism and ophthalmopathy.

This sample comprised peripheral blood mononuclear cells (PBMCs), obtained at new diagnosis, from a patient treated with antithyroid drugs. The sequence was obtained from a man aged 18 to 30 with Graves disease. The genes are TRBV28 and TRBJ2-7; 7 bases fit TRBD1. The chain's CDR3 is CASRHRGSYEQYF. In DNA form, the CDR3 reads TGTGCCAGCAGACACAGGGGCTCCTACGAGCAGTACTTC.